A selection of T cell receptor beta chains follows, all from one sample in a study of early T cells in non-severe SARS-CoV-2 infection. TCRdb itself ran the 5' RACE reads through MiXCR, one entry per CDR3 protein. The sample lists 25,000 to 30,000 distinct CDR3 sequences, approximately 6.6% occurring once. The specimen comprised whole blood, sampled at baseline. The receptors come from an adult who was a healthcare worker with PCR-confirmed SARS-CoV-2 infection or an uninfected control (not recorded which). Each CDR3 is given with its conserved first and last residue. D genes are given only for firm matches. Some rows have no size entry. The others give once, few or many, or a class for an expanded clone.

TGTGCCAGCAGCTCCGGGACAGTAAAAGAGACCCAGTACTTC | CASSSGTVKETQYF | TRBJ2-5 | TRBD1 | TRBV28 | many
TGTGCCAGCAGCCCAGCCGCGCATTTCACAGATACGCAGTATTTT | CASSPAAHFTDTQYF | TRBJ2-3 | - | TRBV7-9 | many
TGTGCCAGCAGACTGACAGGGGGCTCTGGCTACACCTTC | CASRLTGGSGYTF | TRBJ1-2 | TRBD1 | TRBV27 | many
TGTGCCAGCAGCCTCCGGGACACCTACACAGATACGCAGTATTTT | CASSLRDTYTDTQYF | TRBJ2-3 | - | TRBV12-3/TRBV12-4 | many
TGCAGCGTTGAAGAGACTAGCGGGGCGTACGAGCAGTACTTC | CSVEETSGAYEQYF | TRBJ2-7 | TRBD2 | TRBV29-1 | -
TGCAGCGTTGAAGGCCAGGACGGGAAATACACCGGGGAGCTGTTTTTT | CSVEGQDGKYTGELFF | TRBJ2-2 | - | TRBV29-1 | many
TGTGCCAGCAGCTTAAGTGCATACACCGGGGAGCTGTTTTTT | CASSLSAYTGELFF | TRBJ2-2 | - | TRBV7-2 | many
TGTGCCAGCAGCTTGGCTGGGGTTCTGAACACTGAAGCTTTCTTT | CASSLAGVLNTEAFF | TRBJ1-1 | - | TRBV5-4 | many
TGTGCCAGCAGCCCCTCTAGCGGATACAATGAGCAGTTCTTC | CASSPSSGYNEQFF | TRBJ2-1 | TRBD2 | TRBV5-4 | many
TGTGCCAGCAGTGACGGGAGGGCCCCTGGTCTCTACAATGAGCAGTTCTTC | CASSDGRAPGLYNEQFF | TRBJ2-1 | TRBD2 | TRBV6-1 | few
TGTGCCATCAGCGAGGGGCAGGGGAGAAGCACAGATACGCAGTATTTT | CAISEGQGRSTDTQYF | TRBJ2-3 | - | TRBV10-3 | medium-sized
TGTGCCAGCTCACCAGGACAGGTCGGGACAGATACGCAGTATTTT | CASSPGQVGTDTQYF | TRBJ2-3 | TRBD1 | TRBV18 | many
TGTGCCACCAGTGATTTTACGACCCAGTACTTC | CATSDFTTQYF | TRBJ2-5 | - | TRBV24-1 | many
TGCGCCAGCAGCTTAGTGGCGGGAGTAAGAAATGAGCAGTTCTTC | CASSLVAGVRNEQFF | TRBJ2-1 | TRBD2 | TRBV5-1 | -
TGTGCTAGTGGTCGATCGATGGTCAGCAATCAGCCCCAGCATTTT | CASGRSMVSNQPQHF | TRBJ1-5 | - | TRBV12-5 | many
TGTGCCAGTAGTAATCGCCTGTATTCACCCCTCCACTTT | CASSNRLYSPLHF | TRBJ1-6 | - | TRBV19 | many
TGTGCCAGCAGTACCACCGGGACTAGCGGGAGCTCCTACAATGAGCAGTTCTTC | CASSTTGTSGSSYNEQFF | TRBJ2-1 | TRBD2 | TRBV6-2/TRBV6-3 | many
TGTGCCAGCAGGCGGGACATCTCCTACGAGCAGTACTTC | CASRRDISYEQYF | TRBJ2-7 | - | TRBV7-2 | -
TGTGCCTGGAGTCTCAGGGCAGGGAGGGACGGCTACACCTTC | CAWSLRAGRDGYTF | TRBJ1-2 | - | TRBV30 | few
TGTGCCAGTATTCCTGGGGGGCGGCCCTACGAGCAGTACTTC | CASIPGGRPYEQYF | TRBJ2-7 | - | TRBV28 | -
TGTGCCAGCAGCCCCCAGCGGGACTCCTACAATGAGCAGTTCTTC | CASSPQRDSYNEQFF | TRBJ2-1 | TRBD2 | TRBV6-5 | many
TGTGCCAGCAGCCTCATAGCGGGAGCGACCTACGAGCAGTACTTC | CASSLIAGATYEQYF | TRBJ2-7 | TRBD2 | TRBV6-6 | many
TGTGCCAGCAGTTCAAGGGGGGAGTCCTACGAGCAGTACTTC | CASSSRGESYEQYF | TRBJ2-7 | - | TRBV6-5 | many
TGTGCCAGCAGCCCCTTGGCAGGGGCGAGTTCACCCCTCCACTTT | CASSPLAGASSPLHF | TRBJ1-6 | - | TRBV3-1 | few
TGTGCCAGCGAAGGCGGGAGGGTGCGGAATGAGCAGTTCTTC | CASEGGRVRNEQFF | TRBJ2-1 | TRBD2 | TRBV28 | -
TGTGCCAGCAGCACCCAACACAATCAGCCCCAGCATTTT | CASSTQHNQPQHF | TRBJ1-5 | - | TRBV11-3 | few
TGCGCCAGCAGCCCTGTCAGGATGAGGGGCGTAAACACCGGGGAGCTGTTTTTT | CASSPVRMRGVNTGELFF | TRBJ2-2 | - | TRBV5-1 | many
TGTGCCAGCACCGCCCGGGGGGGGACAGATACGCAGTATTTT | CASTARGGTDTQYF | TRBJ2-3 | TRBD2 | TRBV6-6 | -
TGTGCCAGCAGCGGAGGGTCGGGAGAAGAGACCCAGTACTTC | CASSGGSGEETQYF | TRBJ2-5 | - | TRBV7-3 | many